Given below is one TCR beta chain in context. The CDR3 spans 16 residues. V lost 4 bases to trimming and J lost 2 bases; unmatched junction nucleotides: 7. CDR1 is LNHNV, CDR2 YYDKDF, per germline (reference sequence). The protocol was immunoSEQ multiplex PCR, while the TCRdb copy is restricted to in-frame clones and leaves out a portion. Of about 120,000 clones listed, approximately 90% were seen once; the top ten hold 4% to 5%. This sample is part of a study of T cell responses to AZD1222 COVID-19 vaccine. The material sequenced was peripheral blood, taken 28 days after the second dose of the MenACWY control vaccine. The TCR was taken from an adult who received the MenACWY meningococcal vaccine as a control. This chain uses TRBV15 with TRBJ2-5; 10 bases map to TRBD2. The chain's CDR3 is CATSISGGRIQETQYF. The DNA of the CDR3 is TGTGCCACCAGCATTAGCGGGGGGCGAATACAAGAGACCCAGTACTTC.